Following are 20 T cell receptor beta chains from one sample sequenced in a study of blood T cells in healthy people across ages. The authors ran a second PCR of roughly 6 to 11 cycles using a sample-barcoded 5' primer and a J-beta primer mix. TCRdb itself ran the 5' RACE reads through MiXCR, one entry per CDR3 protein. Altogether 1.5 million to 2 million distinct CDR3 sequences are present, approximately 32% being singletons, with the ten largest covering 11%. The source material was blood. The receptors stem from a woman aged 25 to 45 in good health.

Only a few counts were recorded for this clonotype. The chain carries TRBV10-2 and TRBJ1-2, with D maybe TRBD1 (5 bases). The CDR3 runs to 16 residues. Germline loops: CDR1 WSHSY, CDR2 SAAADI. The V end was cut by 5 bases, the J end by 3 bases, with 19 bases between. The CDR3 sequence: CASSLTGQGGDYGYTF. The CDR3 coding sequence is TGCGCCAGCAGTCTTACCGGGCAGGGAGGCGACTATGGCTACACCTTC.

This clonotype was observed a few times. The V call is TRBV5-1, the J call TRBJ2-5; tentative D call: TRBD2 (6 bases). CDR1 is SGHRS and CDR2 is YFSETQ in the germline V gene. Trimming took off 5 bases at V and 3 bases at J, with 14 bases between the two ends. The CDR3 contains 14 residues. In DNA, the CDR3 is TGCGCCAGCAGGGAGGGGTTTGGGGAAGAGACCCAGTACTTC. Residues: CASREGFGEETQYF.

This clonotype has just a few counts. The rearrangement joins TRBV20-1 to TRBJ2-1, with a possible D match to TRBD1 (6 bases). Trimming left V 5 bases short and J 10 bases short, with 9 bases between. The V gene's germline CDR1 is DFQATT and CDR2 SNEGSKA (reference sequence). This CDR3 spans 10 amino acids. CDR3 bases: TGCAGTGCTCTCCAGGGGGAGCAGTTCTTC. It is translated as CSALQGEQFF.

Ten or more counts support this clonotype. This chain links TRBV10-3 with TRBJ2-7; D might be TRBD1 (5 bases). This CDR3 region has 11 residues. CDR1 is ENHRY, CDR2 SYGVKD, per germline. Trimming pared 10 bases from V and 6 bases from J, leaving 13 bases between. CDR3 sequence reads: CATSDSPEQYF. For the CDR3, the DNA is TGTGCCACCTCCGACAGCCCCGAGCAGTACTTC.

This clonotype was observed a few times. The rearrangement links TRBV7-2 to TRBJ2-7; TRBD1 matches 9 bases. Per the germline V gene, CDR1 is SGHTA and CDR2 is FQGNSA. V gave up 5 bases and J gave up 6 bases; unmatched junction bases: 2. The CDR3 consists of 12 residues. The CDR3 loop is CASSEDRGEQYF. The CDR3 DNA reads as TGTGCCAGCAGCGAGGACAGGGGCGAGCAGTACTTC.

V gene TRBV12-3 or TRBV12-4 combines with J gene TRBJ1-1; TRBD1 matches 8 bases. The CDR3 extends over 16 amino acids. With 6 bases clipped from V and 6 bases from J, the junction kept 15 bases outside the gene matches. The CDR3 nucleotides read TGTGCCAGCAGCCACGGGGACAGGTCGAGGGGGTCTGAAGCTTTCTTT. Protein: CASSHGDRSRGSEAFF.

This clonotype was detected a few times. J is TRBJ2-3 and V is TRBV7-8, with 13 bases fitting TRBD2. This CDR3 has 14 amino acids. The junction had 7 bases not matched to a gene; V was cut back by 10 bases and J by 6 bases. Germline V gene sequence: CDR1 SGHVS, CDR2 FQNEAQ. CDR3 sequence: CATKLAGGLDTQYF. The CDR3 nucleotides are TGTGCCACCAAACTAGCGGGAGGGCTCGATACGCAGTATTTT.

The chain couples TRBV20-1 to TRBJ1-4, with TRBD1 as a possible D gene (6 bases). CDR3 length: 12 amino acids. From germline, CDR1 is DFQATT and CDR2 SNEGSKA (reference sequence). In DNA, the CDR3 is TGCAGCGGACTCTTAGGGGGGGAAAAACTGTTTTTT. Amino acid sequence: CSGLLGGEKLFF.

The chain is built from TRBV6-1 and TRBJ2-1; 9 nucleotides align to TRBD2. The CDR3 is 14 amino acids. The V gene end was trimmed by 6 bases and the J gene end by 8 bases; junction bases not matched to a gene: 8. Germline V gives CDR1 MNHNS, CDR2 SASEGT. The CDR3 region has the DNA TGTGCCAGCAGATCCGGGACTAGCATCTATGAGCAGTTCTTC. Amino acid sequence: CASRSGTSIYEQFF.

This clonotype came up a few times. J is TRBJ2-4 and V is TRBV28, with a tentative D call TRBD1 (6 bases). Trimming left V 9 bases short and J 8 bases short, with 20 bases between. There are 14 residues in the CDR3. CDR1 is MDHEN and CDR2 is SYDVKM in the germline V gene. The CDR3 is CASEPVGAQDIQYF. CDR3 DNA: TGTGCCAGTGAGCCGGTGGGGGCGCAAGACATTCAGTACTTC.

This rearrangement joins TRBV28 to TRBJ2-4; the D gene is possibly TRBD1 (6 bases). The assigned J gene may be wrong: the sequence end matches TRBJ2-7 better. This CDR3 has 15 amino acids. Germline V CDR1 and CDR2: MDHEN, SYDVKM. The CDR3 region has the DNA TGTGCCAGCAGTTTTCCAACAGGGATCAGGTACGAGCAGTACTTC. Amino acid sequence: CASSFPTGIRYEQYF.

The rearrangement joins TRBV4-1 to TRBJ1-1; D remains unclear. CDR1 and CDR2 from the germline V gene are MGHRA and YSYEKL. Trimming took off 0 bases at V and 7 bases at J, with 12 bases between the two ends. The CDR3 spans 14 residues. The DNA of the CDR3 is TGCGCCAGCAGCCAAGAGGGCCGGGCGGTTGAAGCTTTCTTT. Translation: CASSQEGRAVEAFF.

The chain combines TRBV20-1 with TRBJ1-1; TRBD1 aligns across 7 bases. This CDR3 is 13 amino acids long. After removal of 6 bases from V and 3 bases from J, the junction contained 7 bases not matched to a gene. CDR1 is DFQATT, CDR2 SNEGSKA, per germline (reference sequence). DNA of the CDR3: TGCAGTGCATCTAGACAGGGAGACACTGAAGCTTTCTTT. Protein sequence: CSASRQGDTEAFF.

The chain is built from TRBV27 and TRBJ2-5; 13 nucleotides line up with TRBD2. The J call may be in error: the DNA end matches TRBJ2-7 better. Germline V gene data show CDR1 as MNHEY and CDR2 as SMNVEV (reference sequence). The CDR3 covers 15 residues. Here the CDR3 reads CASSSGTSGKNEQYF. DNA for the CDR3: TGTGCCAGCAGTTCAGGGACTAGCGGGAAGAACGAGCAGTACTTC.

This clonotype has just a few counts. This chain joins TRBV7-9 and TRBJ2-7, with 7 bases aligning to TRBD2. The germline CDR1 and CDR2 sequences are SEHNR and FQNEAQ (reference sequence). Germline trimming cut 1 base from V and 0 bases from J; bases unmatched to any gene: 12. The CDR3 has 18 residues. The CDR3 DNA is TGTGCCAGCAGCTTAGGGCGGTTTAGCGGGCAAATCTCCTACGAGCAGTACTTC. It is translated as CASSLGRFSGQISYEQYF. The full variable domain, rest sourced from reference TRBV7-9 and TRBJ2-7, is DTGVSQNPRHKITKRGQNVTFRCDPISEHNRLYWYRQTLGQGPEFLTYFQNEAQLEKSRLLSDRFSAERPKGSFSTLEIQRTEQGDSAMYLCASSLGRFSGQISYEQYFGPGTRLTVT.

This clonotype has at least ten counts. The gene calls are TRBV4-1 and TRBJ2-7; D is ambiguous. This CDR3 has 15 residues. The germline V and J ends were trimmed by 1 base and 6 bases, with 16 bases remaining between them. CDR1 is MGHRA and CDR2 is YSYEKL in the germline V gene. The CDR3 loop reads CASSQVQFLEAEQYF. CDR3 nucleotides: TGCGCCAGCAGCCAAGTTCAATTCCTAGAGGCCGAGCAGTACTTC.

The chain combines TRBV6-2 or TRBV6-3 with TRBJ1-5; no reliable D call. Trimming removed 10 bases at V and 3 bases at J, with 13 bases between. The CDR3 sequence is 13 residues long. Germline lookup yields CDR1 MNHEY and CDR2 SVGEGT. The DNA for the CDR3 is TGTGCCAACAGCCCAGACGCCAATCAGCCCCAGCATTTT. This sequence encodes CANSPDANQPQHF.

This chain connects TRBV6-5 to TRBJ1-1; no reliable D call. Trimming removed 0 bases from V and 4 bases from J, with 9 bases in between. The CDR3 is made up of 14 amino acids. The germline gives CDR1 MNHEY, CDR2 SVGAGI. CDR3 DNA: TGTGCCAGCAGTTACTCGCCGGGAGTCACTGAAGCTTTCTTT. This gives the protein CASSYSPGVTEAFF.

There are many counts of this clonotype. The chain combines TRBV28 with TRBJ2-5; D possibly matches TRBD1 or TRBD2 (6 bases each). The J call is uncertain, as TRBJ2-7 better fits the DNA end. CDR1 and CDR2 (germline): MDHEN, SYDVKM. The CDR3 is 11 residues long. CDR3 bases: TGTGCCAGCAGAGGGGGAGGCGAGCAGTACTTC. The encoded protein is CASRGGGEQYF.

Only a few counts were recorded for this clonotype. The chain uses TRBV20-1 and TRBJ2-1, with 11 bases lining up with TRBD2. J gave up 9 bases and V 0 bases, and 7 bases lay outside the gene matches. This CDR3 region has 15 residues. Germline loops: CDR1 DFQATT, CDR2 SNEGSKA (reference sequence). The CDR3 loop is CSARDGTSGQVEQFF. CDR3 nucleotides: TGCAGTGCTAGAGATGGGACTAGCGGCCAGGTTGAGCAGTTCTTC.